The 29 T cell receptor beta chains presented below share a single source sample, sequenced in a study of post-analysis software for immune sequencing data. These receptors' targets are unknown. Study findings and constraints: In patients, TRBV5-6, TRBV5-1 and TRBV20-1 belonged to several TRBV segments found more frequently than in controls.

TCR beta libraries were prepared from cDNA with unique molecular identifiers. TCRdb called the PCR reads again in MiXCR, with one record for every CDR3 protein. The sample records approximately 730,000 distinct CDR3 sequences, about 32% being singletons. Sequenced material: blood. These receptor sequences come from a girl between 5 and 17 years old with multiple sclerosis.

The CDR3 nucleotides read TGCAGTGCTAGCGGACTAGCGGGAGGGTCGGGCGAGCAGTACTTC. It is translated as CSASGLAGGSGEQYF. J is TRBJ2-7 and V is TRBV20-1, with 15 bases identical to TRBD2. Germline values: CDR1 DFQATT, CDR2 SNEGSKA (reference sequence). The CDR3 has 15 residues. With V trimmed by 3 bases and J by 6 bases, 6 bases remained unmatched.

The chain recombines TRBV20-1 with TRBJ2-7; the match to TRBD1 covers 7 bases. With V trimmed by 6 bases and J by 3 bases, 11 bases remained unmatched. CDR1 is DFQATT and CDR2 is SNEGSKA in the germline V gene (reference sequence). The CDR3 is made up of 14 amino acids. CDR3 protein: CSAPNRDRNYEQYF. In DNA form, the CDR3 reads TGCAGTGCCCCTAACCGGGACAGAAACTACGAGCAGTACTTC.

The chain joins TRBV4-1 to TRBJ2-7; 7 bases line up with TRBD1. The CDR3 is made up of 16 amino acids. With 0 bases clipped from V and 2 bases from J, the junction kept 7 bases outside the gene matches. CDR1 is MGHRA and CDR2 is YSYEKL in the germline V gene. This chain's CDR3 is CASSQDIGRGTYEQYF. CDR3 bases: TGCGCCAGCAGCCAAGACATCGGCAGGGGGACCTACGAGCAGTACTTC.

A few counts support this clonotype. The rearrangement links TRBV4-3 to TRBJ1-6; no clear D gene. The CDR3 length is 15 residues. Trimming cost V 1 base and J 4 bases, with 8 bases left between them. Germline values: CDR1 LGHNA, CDR2 YSLEER. The DNA for the CDR3 is TGCGCCAGCAGCCAAGCCGACGATTATAATTCACCCCTCCACTTT. Translation: CASSQADDYNSPLHF.

The chain has TRBV6-5 and TRBJ2-5; 7 positions agree with TRBD2. The CDR3 is 17 residues long. V shed 4 bases, J shed 4 bases, and the junction held 15 bases outside the gene matches. Germline loops: CDR1 MNHEY, CDR2 SVGAGI. This CDR3 is CASSSPGRSGEGETQYF. In nucleotides, the CDR3 is TGTGCCAGCAGTTCCCCCGGGAGGAGCGGGGAAGGAGAGACCCAGTACTTC.

The V and J genes are TRBV7-9 and TRBJ2-7, with D possibly matching TRBD1 (6 bases). The DNA end is more similar to TRBJ2-5, so the J call may be wrong. Germline assignment: CDR1 SEHNR and CDR2 FQNEAQ (reference sequence). The CDR3 sequence is 17 residues long. CDR3 DNA sequence: TGTGCCAGCAGCGATCGTGGGATAAACAGGGAAGGCCAGACCCAGTACTTC. Encoded protein: CASSDRGINREGQTQYF.

The chain has TRBV20-1 and TRBJ1-5; TRBD1 might be the D (6 bases). CDR3 length: 12 amino acids. The V gene lost 6 bases and the J gene lost 4 bases, with 10 bases spanning the gap. CDR1 is DFQATT and CDR2 is SNEGSKA in the germline V gene (reference sequence). The CDR3 spells CSARTANQPQHF. CDR3 DNA: TGCAGTGCCAGGACAGCGAATCAGCCCCAGCATTTT.

This chain joins TRBV10-3 and TRBJ1-3, with D hard to call. Germline V lookup: CDR1 ENHRY, CDR2 SYGVKD. V was pared by 3 bases and J by 7 bases, with 16 bases between. This CDR3 spans 15 amino acids. Here the CDR3 reads CAISEVAAPGNTIYF. CDR3 in DNA: TGTGCCATCAGTGAAGTGGCAGCGCCGGGTAACACCATATATTTT.

As regards this clonotype: Compared with germline, one end of the junction differs, possibly owing to a read error. This sequence joins TRBV2 and TRBJ2-4; 10 positions match TRBD1. Looked up from germline, CDR1 is SNHLY and CDR2 is FYNNEI. The CDR3 sequence is 14 residues long. As DNA, the CDR3 is TGTGCCAGTCGCCGGACAGGGGGAAGAAACATTCGGTACTTC. This codes for CASRRTGGRNIRYF.

The chain is built from TRBV12-3 or TRBV12-4 and TRBJ2-5, with D uncertain. V lost 6 bases, J lost 5 bases, and 16 bases lay in between. The CDR3 consists of 14 residues. In nucleotides, the CDR3 is TGTGCCAGCAGGCCCCGCGTCAGTTGGGAGACCCAGTACTTC. It encodes CASRPRVSWETQYF.

This clonotype came up a few times. The rearrangement uses TRBV5-1 and TRBJ2-3; 10 nucleotides match TRBD2. Germline V gives CDR1 SGHRS, CDR2 YFSETQ. The CDR3 length is 17 residues. The J segment lost 3 bases and the V segment lost 1 base, leaving 8 bases of the junction unmatched. The CDR3 DNA follows: TGCGCCAGCAGCTTGTCTCTAGCGGGAGATGCGACAGATACGCAGTATTTT. This encodes CASSLSLAGDATDTQYF.

V and J are TRBV7-9 and TRBJ2-4, with D hard to call. V was shortened by 7 bases and J by 8 bases, with 15 bases between the two germline ends. The V gene's germline CDR1 is SEHNR and CDR2 FQNEAQ (reference sequence). CDR3 size: 13 residues. CDR3 loop: CASNPARGDIQYF. In DNA form, the CDR3 reads TGTGCCAGCAACCCAGCCCGTGGGGACATTCAGTACTTC.

The V and J genes are TRBV29-1 and TRBJ2-7; D is unresolved. Germline values: CDR1 SQVTM, CDR2 ANQGSEA. Trimming took off 0 bases at V and 1 base at J, with 1 base between the two ends. CDR3 length equals 11 residues. CDR3 nucleotide sequence: TGCAGCGTTGAAGAATCCTACGAGCAGTACTTC. This gives the protein CSVEESYEQYF.

This chain connects TRBV7-2 to TRBJ2-1, with D possibly matching TRBD2 (6 bases). CDR3 length equals 14 residues. V shed 8 bases and J shed 4 bases, with 15 bases lying between them. Germline CDR1 is SGHTA and CDR2 is FQGNSA. DNA of the CDR3: TGTGCCAGCCGGACTATCAGCGGTTACAATGAGCAGTTCTTC. This translates into CASRTISGYNEQFF.

This sequence joins TRBV7-9 and TRBJ2-7; possibly TRBD2 for D (5 bases). Near its end, the DNA agrees better with TRBJ2-5, so the J call may be wrong. CDR3 length equals 14 residues. Germline V gives CDR1 SEHNR, CDR2 FQNEAQ (reference sequence). CDR3 DNA sequence: TGTGCCAGCAGCTTAGTAGGGAGAGAAGGGACCCAGTACTTC. Translated: CASSLVGREGTQYF.

Comments on this clonotype: This likely comes from a read error, as the CDR3 has no conserved phenylalanine or tryptophan at its end. The V gene is TRBV20-1, the J gene TRBJ2-2; a weak D match, TRBD1 (6 bases). The V end lost 3 bases, the J end lost 7 bases, and 12 bases lay between the germline ends. The germline gives CDR1 DFQATT, CDR2 SNEGSKA (reference sequence). CDR3 size: 13 residues. CDR3 nucleotides: TGCAGTGCTAGGCGGCAGGACAGCGGGGAGCTGTTTTTG. It is translated as CSARRQDSGELFL.

J is TRBJ2-7 and V is TRBV6-6; D tentatively fits TRBD1 or TRBD2 (5 bases each). Between the trimmed V and J ends, which lost 2 bases and 3 bases, there was a span of 8 bases. The CDR3 consists of 13 residues. Germline loops: CDR1 MNHNY, CDR2 SVGAGI (reference sequence). The CDR3 DNA is TGTGCCAGCAGTTACGAGGGGTTCTACGAGCAGTACTTC. Its translation: CASSYEGFYEQYF.

This clonotype was seen only a few times. The chain couples TRBV18 to TRBJ2-1; 10 bases match TRBD1. The CDR3 length is 18 residues. Germline values: CDR1 KGHSH, CDR2 LQKENI. Unmatched junction bases numbered 10, after V lost 5 bases and J lost 0 bases. The CDR3 spells CASSGTGVPPSSYNEQFF. The CDR3 coding sequence is TGTGCCAGCTCAGGGACAGGGGTCCCCCCGAGCTCCTACAATGAGCAGTTCTTC. Together with reference TRBV18 and TRBJ2-1, the CDR3 gives the full variable domain: NAGVMQNPRHLVRRRGQEARLRCSPMKGHSHVYWYRQLPEEGLKFMVYLQKENIIDESGMPKERFSAEFPKEGPSILRIQQVVRGDSAAYFCASSGTGVPPSSYNEQFFGPGTRLTVL.

This clonotype appeared once. The chain recombines TRBV27 with TRBJ2-3; 8 nucleotides match TRBD2. Trimming cost V 7 bases and J 9 bases; bases outside gene matches: 3. The germline V gene has CDR1 MNHEY and CDR2 SMNVEV (reference sequence). This CDR3 region has 11 residues. The DNA of the CDR3 is TGTGCCAGCATACGGGGGGGCACGCAGTATTTT. This translates into CASIRGGTQYF.

The rearrangement uses TRBV15 and TRBJ1-2; the D is unclear. Trimming cost V 5 bases and J 4 bases, with 8 bases left between them. The CDR3 contains 12 residues. Per the germline V gene, CDR1 is LNHNV and CDR2 is YYDKDF (reference sequence). The CDR3 DNA follows: TGTGCCACCAGCCGAATGCCCTATGGCTACACCTTC. It specifies CATSRMPYGYTF.

This clonotype has more than one count but fewer than ten. The chain uses TRBV20-1 and TRBJ1-5; D is unresolved. The CDR3 spans 15 residues. Trimming removed 3 bases from V and 1 base from J, with 13 bases in between. From germline, CDR1 is DFQATT and CDR2 SNEGSKA (reference sequence). The CDR3 DNA reads as TGCAGTGCTAGTGTACGTCTCTCCAGCAATCAGCCCCAGCATTTT. It specifies CSASVRLSSNQPQHF.

This clonotype was seen just once. This chain connects TRBV7-2 to TRBJ1-2; 7 nucleotides match TRBD1. Germline CDR1 is SGHTA and CDR2 is FQGNSA. The CDR3 length is 17 residues. Unmatched junction bases numbered 15, after V lost 5 bases and J lost 3 bases. For the CDR3, the DNA is TGTGCCAGCAGCAGCGACATGACCGGGACAGATTACTATGGCTACACCTTC. Translation: CASSSDMTGTDYYGYTF.

In this sample, this clonotype turned up a few times. This sequence joins TRBV6-1 and TRBJ2-3; 9 bases agree with TRBD1. Germline V gene lookup returns CDR1 MNHNS and CDR2 SASEGT. V lost 6 bases to trimming and J lost 3 bases; unmatched junction nucleotides: 16. The CDR3 runs 18 residues. The CDR3 region has the DNA TGTGCCAGCAGCGATATTCATAGCGGACAGGGGCTTACAGATACGCAGTATTTT. Protein sequence: CASSDIHSGQGLTDTQYF.

The chain carries TRBV5-1 and TRBJ1-2, with 9 bases aligning to TRBD1. CDR1 and CDR2 (germline): SGHRS, YFSETQ. Trimming at V came to 3 bases and at J to 5 bases, leaving 8 bases not matched to a gene. The CDR3 length is 15 residues. In DNA, the CDR3 is TGCGCCAGCAGCTGGCACCCGACAGGGGGTTATGGCTACACCTTC. Translated: CASSWHPTGGYGYTF.

This clonotype was seen only a few times. The chain is built from TRBV9 and TRBJ1-6; possibly TRBD1 for D (5 bases). Germline CDR1 SGDLS, CDR2 YYNGEE. Trimming pared 5 bases from V and 9 bases from J, leaving 12 bases between. The CDR3 spans 13 residues. The CDR3 DNA follows: TGTGCCAGCAGTGCTGTCGGGGGTTCACCCCTCCACTTT. It yields the protein CASSAVGGSPLHF.

This clonotype was observed a handful of times. The genes are TRBV15 and TRBJ1-5, with 9 bases aligning to TRBD1. This CDR3 region has 16 residues. CDR1 and CDR2 from the germline V gene are LNHNV and YYDKDF (reference sequence). Trimming cost V 1 base and J 5 bases; bases outside gene matches: 6. CDR3 DNA: TGTGCCACCAGCAGAGCGAGGGACAGGGTCGATCAGCCCCAGCATTTT. It encodes CATSRARDRVDQPQHF. Together with reference TRBV15 and TRBJ1-5, the CDR3 gives the full variable domain: DAMVIQNPRYQVTQFGKPVTLSCSQTLNHNVMYWYQQKSSQAPKLLFHYYDKDFNNEADTPDNFQSRRPNTSFCFLDIRSPGLGDTAMYLCATSRARDRVDQPQHFGDGTRLSIL.

This chain connects TRBV20-1 to TRBJ2-1; D is possibly TRBD1 or TRBD2 (5 bases each). The CDR3 covers 14 residues. CDR1 is DFQATT, CDR2 SNEGSKA, per germline (reference sequence). V lost 8 bases and J 7 bases, leaving 21 bases between the germline ends. CDR3 sequence (DNA): TGCAGTCCATCCGGGACCCCGAATGTAAATGAGCAGTTCTTC. Its translation: CSPSGTPNVNEQFF.

J is TRBJ2-4 and V is TRBV6-2 or TRBV6-3, with 8 bases matching TRBD1. The end of the DNA fits TRBJ2-5 better, so the J call may be wrong. Germline V gene sequence: CDR1 MNHEY, CDR2 SVGEGT. The CDR3 has 14 residues. The DNA of the CDR3 is TGTGCCAGCAGTTTTCAGGACAGGGAAGAGACCCAGTACTTC. Protein sequence: CASSFQDREETQYF.

The V call is TRBV29-1, the J call TRBJ2-3; TRBD2 matches at 11 bases. Germline loops: CDR1 SQVTM, CDR2 ANQGSEA. The CDR3 runs 15 residues. V lost 7 bases and J lost 6; bases outside the gene matches: 12. CDR3 coding DNA: TGCAGCGGACGACGTGGGACTAGCGGAGGGGATACGCAGTATTTT. It yields the protein CSGRRGTSGGDTQYF.